This T cell receptor (beta chain) was found in a study of PD-1 blockade in classical Hodgkin lymphoma (dated by TCRdb to about 2020). Broadly, across the study: Nivolumab dosing was 3 mg/kg intravenously every 2 weeks, continuing until either disease progression or unacceptable toxicity. A peripheral blood immune signature of response to PD-1 blockade in classical Hodgkin lymphoma was defined using TCR beta sequencing and CyTOF. On the study overall, not on this receptor specifically: The study covered only a single clinical trial cohort, and the causes of the repertoire differences, possibly disease activity or prior therapy, were still not defined. Newly diagnosed patients were reported to have lower baseline TCR diversity than healthy donors, and relapsed/refractory patients were reported to have lower baseline TCR diversity still. By C4D1, a significant rise was seen in CD4+ TCR diversity but not in CD8+ TCR diversity (p=0.0027 vs p=0.16), and the rise was most apparent among complete responders (p=0.02). Diversity was lower in patients who began nivolumab less than 1 year after ASCT, so these patients were left out of later analyses to avoid confounding by immune reconstitution. Among trial patients, those achieving complete response had baseline diversity similar to that of newly diagnosed patients, while diversity was significantly lower in partial responders and progressors.

Germline trimming: 3 bases from V, 3 bases from J; junction bases outside gene matches: 7. From its cysteine to its phenylalanine, the CDR3 spans 16 amino acids. CDR3 DNA only is kept here, 48 bases in frame from base 1. The germline V gene yields KGHSH for CDR1 and LQKENI for CDR2. The Qiagen DNeasy kit was used to extract genomic DNA both from unsorted PBMCs and from the negatively selected CD4+ and CD8+ fractions. Using primers that anneal to V and J segments, immunoSEQ multiplex PCR amplified the TCR beta CDR3 regions. A synthetic immune receptor repertoire was used to minimize amplification bias, and any residual bias was removed computationally once sequencing was done. The authors' analysis ran thus. Custom Python scripts were used to quantify repertoire diversity as the Shannon entropy index. Unsorted, CD4+ and CD8+ repertoires were analyzed separately, except in combined analyses where CD4+ and CD8+ sequences were merged in silico. Clonal expansion was defined as a frequency increase of at least 2-fold after treatment compared with C1D1, and clones undetected at baseline were assigned a pseudocount of 0.5. Singleton clones were defined as clones with 0 or 1 copy at C1D1, and non-singleton clones were defined as clones with 2 or more copies. By matching protein sequences in sorted samples from the same patient, clones expanded in unsorted samples were annotated as CD4+, CD8+ or unknown. Wilcoxon tests on paired samples were used to test changes in diversity from C1D1 to C4D1. TCRdb took over this immuneACCESS table, retaining in-frame rearrangements with V and J assigned. Such tables are incomplete; in checked studies, under half of the missing clones stem from an unresolved V gene, and the remainder is unexplained. The V and J calls and clone size were taken over from that table, and D and trimming were inferred from the DNA. The sample includes 20,000 to 25,000 clones, with around 82% observed a single time. The ten top clones hold 17% of the sample.

The time point label for this specimen denotes: cycle 2 day 1 (C2D1) of nivolumab. All trial patients had relapsed after autologous stem cell transplantation, with cohorts A, B and C differing in prior brentuximab vedotin exposure. The trial cohort comprised some 60 patients with relapsed/refractory classical Hodgkin lymphoma whose best overall responses were complete response, partial response or progressive disease. Trial patients were treated with single-agent nivolumab in the multi-cohort phase II CheckMate 205 trial. Best overall response was determined by an independent review committee according to the 2007 International Working Group response criteria. Trial PBMCs were collected immediately before nivolumab initiation (C1D1) and during therapy at cycle 2 day 1 and cycle 4 day 1. Peripheral blood was collected in 8 mL Vacutainer Cell Preparation Tubes, from which PBMCs were isolated by centrifugation and then cryopreserved.

About this clone itself: Its recognized antigen is unknown. No much larger clonotype is one base removed from it; base qualities were not supplied.

Specimen: peripheral blood mononuclear cells (PBMCs), collected before the second cycle of nivolumab. The sequence is built from TRBV18 and TRBJ2-7; 11 of the junction bases match TRBD2. This sequence was found in a human donor with classical Hodgkin lymphoma. At the DNA level, the sequence is TGTGCCAGCTCACCTTCCCCGACTAGCGGGAACTACGAGCAGTACTTC. This sequence encodes CASSPSPTSGNYEQYF.